The subject of this entry is one T cell receptor beta chain. What antigen it recognizes has not been identified. No base-level quality is on record; no much larger clone is a single base apart. CDR1 MGHRA and CDR2 YSYEKL were looked up in the germline V gene. V gives up 4 bases and J gives up 5 bases, and the segment between their germline ends measures 14 bases. CDR3 length: 14 amino acids, cysteine to phenylalanine. Only the CDR3 DNA stays, 42 bases, in frame from base 1. This specimen belongs to a study of T cell clonotyping in hematopoietic cell transplantation (dated by TCRdb to the early 2020s). Context from the whole study: The study collected roughly 150 blood samples from approximately 32 consecutive transplant recipients and their related donors. Patient recruitment ran from late 2015 to January 2017, and follow-up continued until late 2020 or death. The study at large found these results: The sample size was limited and the cells went unsorted, which meant the CD4 and CD8 repertoire contributions could not be told apart. After transplant, TCR diversity in recipients dropped, and pathologically expanded clonotypes climbed progressively between day 30 and day 180. Only a small fraction of recipient repertoires overlapped donor repertoires, with over 97% appearing de novo at the given depth. Donor and pretransplant recipient Inverse Simpson Index values predicted broader posttransplant TCR repertoire diversity.

The immunoSEQ assay, a bias-controlled multiplex PCR with V- and J-specific primers, was used to amplify TCR beta CDR3 regions from genomic DNA. In a second PCR step, the CDR3 amplicons were tagged with a proprietary barcode plus Illumina adapter sequences. An Illumina MiSeq instrument was used for sequencing of the CDR3 libraries. From the authors' description of their analysis: Export and quality control were performed with immunoSEQ Analyzer 3.0, and downstream analyses were performed with R Bioconductor and Immunarch. Repertoire metrics were calculated using only productive rearrangements within the normalized downsampled data set. Pathologically expanded clonotypes were defined as those larger than 5 templates in the normalized cohort. The Inverse Simpson Index served as the measure of repertoire diversity. CMV-specificity analyses were carried out on the non-normalized data set to capture all clonotypes. TCRdb retrieved this table from immuneACCESS and kept in-frame rearrangements only. Not all clones are present; in checked studies, unresolved V genes account for under half, and no reason is known for the remainder. V, J and clone size derive from that table, while D and trimming were established from the DNA sequence. The sample yields about 41,000 clones; 95% were counted once. The top ten hold approximately 0.94% of the sample.

For TCR beta sequencing, blood samples came from the related transplant donors. Nuclei Lysis Solution was used to extract genomic DNA from fresh or cryopreserved unfractionated peripheral blood mononuclear cells. Recombination linked TRBV4-1 to TRBJ1-1; TRBD1 is a possible D gene, resting on 6 matching bases. This clonotype originated in a man aged 25-45 years in good health. Some clones in this sample may be carry-over from other donors' samples. Sequencing was done on a sample of peripheral blood mononuclear cells. The CDR3 region reads CASSRPAGHTEAFF. The DNA sequence reads TGCGCCAGCAGCCGCCCGGCGGGACATACTGAAGCTTTCTTT.